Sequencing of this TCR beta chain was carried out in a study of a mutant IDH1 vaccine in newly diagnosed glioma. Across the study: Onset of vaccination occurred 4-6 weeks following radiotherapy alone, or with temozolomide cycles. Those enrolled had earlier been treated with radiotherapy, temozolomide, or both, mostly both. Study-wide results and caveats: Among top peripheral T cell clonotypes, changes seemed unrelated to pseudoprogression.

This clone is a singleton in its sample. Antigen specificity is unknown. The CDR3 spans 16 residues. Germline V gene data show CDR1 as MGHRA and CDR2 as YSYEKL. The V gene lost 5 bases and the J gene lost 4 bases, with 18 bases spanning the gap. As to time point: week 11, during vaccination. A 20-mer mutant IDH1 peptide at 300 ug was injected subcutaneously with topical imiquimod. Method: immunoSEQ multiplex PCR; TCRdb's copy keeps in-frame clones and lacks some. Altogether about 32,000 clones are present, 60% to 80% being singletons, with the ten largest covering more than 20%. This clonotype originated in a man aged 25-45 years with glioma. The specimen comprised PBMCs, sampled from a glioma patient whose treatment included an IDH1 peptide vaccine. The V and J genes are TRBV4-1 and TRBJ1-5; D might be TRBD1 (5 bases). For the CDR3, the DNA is TGCGCCAGCAGCTACTCCCGGGACCCCCTTAATCAGCCCCAGCATTTT. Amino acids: CASSYSRDPLNQPQHF.